A single sample is the source of the 4 T cell receptor beta chains below, sequenced in a study of cytomegalovirus exposure and HLA in healthy donors. The PCR used 60 Vbeta and 13 Jbeta primers. Data came from immunoSEQ multiplex PCR; TCRdb stores just in-frame clones and leaves some out. The sample consists of about 120,000 clones, roughly 67% of them appearing once. The material sequenced was PBMCs. These receptors all stem from a man between 18 and 35 years old in good health and CMV-seropositive.

The chain links TRBV7-9 to TRBJ1-6; tentative D call: TRBD1 (6 bases). V shed 5 bases and J shed 6 bases, with 14 bases lying between them. This CDR3 region has 15 residues. Germline CDR1 SEHNR, CDR2 FQNEAQ (reference sequence). The CDR3 spells CASSPGDLGNSPLHF. In DNA form, the CDR3 reads TGTGCCAGCAGCCCAGGGGATCTCGGTAATTCACCCCTCCACTTT. Based on the CDR3 plus reference TRBV7-9 and TRBJ1-6, the full variable domain is DTGVSQNPRHKITKRGQNVTFRCDPISEHNRLYWYRQTLGQGPEFLTYFQNEAQLEKSRLLSDRFSAERPKGSFSTLEIQRTEQGDSAMYLCASSPGDLGNSPLHFGNGTRLTVT.

The chain couples TRBV11-2 to TRBJ1-2, with TRBD1 matching 10 bases. CDR1 and CDR2 (germline): SGHAT, FQNNGV. The CDR3 length is 14 residues. With 3 bases clipped from V and 3 bases from J, the junction kept 1 base outside the gene matches. CDR3 DNA sequence: TGTGCCAGCAGCTTCGGGACAGGGGACTATGGCTACACCTTC. Translation: CASSFGTGDYGYTF.

V usage is TRBV4-2 and J usage is TRBJ2-1, with D unresolved. Germline V gene lookup returns CDR1 LGHNA and CDR2 YNFKEQ. The CDR3 totals 17 residues. V was shortened by 0 bases and J by 4 bases, with 16 bases between the two germline ends. The CDR3 region has the DNA TGTGCCAGCAGCCAAGAGATAACTCGCGGCGGTTACAATGAGCAGTTCTTC. Translating gives CASSQEITRGGYNEQFF.

The J gene is TRBJ2-7, the V gene TRBV2; D possibly corresponds to TRBD2 (5 bases). Trimming took 2 bases from V and 0 from J, leaving 11 bases between them. The CDR3 is 15 amino acids. Germline CDR1 reads SNHLY; CDR2 reads FYNNEI. For the CDR3, the DNA is TGTGCCAGCAGTGAATCCGGGATTATCTCCTACGAGCAGTACTTC. Its translation is CASSESGIISYEQYF.